Listed below are T cell receptor beta chains from one sample, sequenced in a study of T cells expressing NK-cell markers. Reanalyzing the 5' RACE reads, TCRdb keeps one entry per CDR3 protein, without DNA. This sample's table has roughly 150,000 distinct CDR3 sequences. The sequenced material came from blood T cells: a sorted CD56 or NKG2C T cell subset, CD4+ or CD8+ T cells, or bulk PBMC T cells (not recorded which). These receptors all stem from a woman aged 18 to 69 in good health. Each CDR3 is given with its conserved first and last residue. Each record gives: CDR3 length, V gene, J gene, CDR3 protein.

CDR3 length: 13
V gene: TRBV12-3/TRBV12-4
J gene: TRBJ2-5
CDR3 protein: CASSPDPQETQYF

CDR3 length: 12
V gene: TRBV27
J gene: TRBJ2-7
CDR3 protein: CASSYPRGTQYF

CDR3 length: 15
V gene: TRBV2
J gene: TRBJ2-7
CDR3 protein: CASSEFEGKMYEQYF

CDR3 length: 16
V gene: TRBV5-1
J gene: TRBJ2-1
CDR3 protein: CASSSVWTGGYNEQFF

CDR3 length: 16
V gene: TRBV5-1
J gene: TRBJ2-1
CDR3 protein: CASSLAALSSYNEQFF

CDR3 length: 18
V gene: TRBV11-1
J gene: TRBJ2-1
CDR3 protein: CASSLETGFMGSYNEQFF

CDR3 length: 15
V gene: TRBV3-1
J gene: TRBJ1-5
CDR3 protein: CASSQEGRINQPQHF

CDR3 length: 17
V gene: TRBV20-1
J gene: TRBJ2-5
CDR3 protein: CSARDSTRGGAGETQYF

CDR3 length: 12
V gene: TRBV29-1
J gene: TRBJ1-2
CDR3 protein: CSVARQTNGYTF

CDR3 length: 16
V gene: TRBV5-5
J gene: TRBJ1-4
CDR3 protein: CASSYLQGTPNEKLFF

CDR3 length: 14
V gene: TRBV2
J gene: TRBJ2-7
CDR3 protein: CASSEFAGAYEQYF

CDR3 length: 14
V gene: TRBV5-1
J gene: TRBJ2-3
CDR3 protein: CASSGQGGTDTQYF

CDR3 length: 16
V gene: TRBV7-2
J gene: TRBJ2-3
CDR3 protein: CASSLSGRAVADTQYF

CDR3 length: 14
V gene: TRBV5-1
J gene: TRBJ1-2
CDR3 protein: CASSLEQGAYGYTF

CDR3 length: 15
V gene: TRBV2
J gene: TRBJ1-1
CDR3 protein: CASSYQGAQNTEAFF

CDR3 length: 15
V gene: TRBV7-2
J gene: TRBJ1-3
CDR3 protein: CASSFLTGTGNTIYF

CDR3 length: 13
V gene: TRBV7-7
J gene: TRBJ2-7
CDR3 protein: CASSQGRNYEQYF

CDR3 length: 15
V gene: TRBV19
J gene: TRBJ2-7
CDR3 protein: CASSSGTTRIYEQYF

CDR3 length: 14
V gene: TRBV12-3/TRBV12-4
J gene: TRBJ2-7
CDR3 protein: CASKRGDRDYEQYF

CDR3 length: 14
V gene: TRBV5-1
J gene: TRBJ2-7
CDR3 protein: CASGSGTVLGEQYF

CDR3 length: 17
V gene: TRBV11-2
J gene: TRBJ2-7
CDR3 protein: CASSLASGGTRVYEQYF

CDR3 length: 14
V gene: TRBV5-1
J gene: TRBJ1-4
CDR3 protein: CASSAGQGGEKLFF

CDR3 length: 14
V gene: TRBV20-1
J gene: TRBJ2-5
CDR3 protein: CSARVDRDRETQYF

CDR3 length: 14
V gene: TRBV3-1
J gene: TRBJ2-7
CDR3 protein: CASSRGLETYEQYF

CDR3 length: 15
V gene: TRBV6-1
J gene: TRBJ2-1
CDR3 protein: CASRHRGLASNEQFF

CDR3 length: 17
V gene: TRBV9
J gene: TRBJ2-3
CDR3 protein: CASSVGLTSGGLYTQYF

CDR3 length: 14
V gene: TRBV27
J gene: TRBJ2-7
CDR3 protein: CASYPVGRPYEQYF

CDR3 length: 12
V gene: TRBV20-1
J gene: TRBJ2-1
CDR3 protein: CSAKLNHNEQFF

CDR3 length: 15
V gene: TRBV24-1
J gene: TRBJ2-7
CDR3 protein: CATSDRTGGRYEQYF

CDR3 length: 14
V gene: TRBV5-1
J gene: TRBJ2-3
CDR3 protein: CASSFNEPPDTQYF

CDR3 length: 15
V gene: TRBV7-3
J gene: TRBJ2-3
CDR3 protein: CASSQQREGLDTQYF

CDR3 length: 15
V gene: TRBV20-1
J gene: TRBJ2-1
CDR3 protein: CSARVGGGFGNEQFF

CDR3 length: 13
V gene: TRBV20-1
J gene: TRBJ2-7
CDR3 protein: CSARDLTGYEQYF

CDR3 length: 17
V gene: TRBV6-2/TRBV6-3
J gene: TRBJ2-7
CDR3 protein: CASSYIPGPSRIYEQYF

CDR3 length: 16
V gene: TRBV4-1
J gene: TRBJ1-4
CDR3 protein: CASSQERYRRNEKLFF

CDR3 length: 13
V gene: TRBV3-1
J gene: TRBJ1-5
CDR3 protein: CASSQTREGPQHF

CDR3 length: 16
V gene: TRBV12-3/TRBV12-4
J gene: TRBJ2-2
CDR3 protein: CASKLTSGGATGELFF

CDR3 length: 17
V gene: TRBV5-1
J gene: TRBJ2-1
CDR3 protein: CASSLGLARSSYNEQFF

CDR3 length: 16
V gene: TRBV4-1
J gene: TRBJ1-1
CDR3 protein: CASSQERQGGTVEAFF

CDR3 length: 12
V gene: TRBV29-1
J gene: TRBJ2-5
CDR3 protein: CSVEWGPKTQYF

CDR3 length: 15
V gene: TRBV6-1
J gene: TRBJ2-7
CDR3 protein: CASSQRWQGSYEQYF

CDR3 length: 14
V gene: TRBV27
J gene: TRBJ1-4
CDR3 protein: CASSSRGRREKLFF

CDR3 length: 19
V gene: TRBV4-1
J gene: TRBJ2-2
CDR3 protein: CASSQPFNRDRSNTGELFF

CDR3 length: 13
V gene: TRBV5-1
J gene: TRBJ2-7
CDR3 protein: CASSSRQGYEQYF

CDR3 length: 13
V gene: TRBV28
J gene: TRBJ2-4
CDR3 protein: CATLPVAKNIQYF

CDR3 length: 17
V gene: TRBV5-1
J gene: TRBJ2-7
CDR3 protein: CASSLDGLAGESYEQYF

CDR3 length: 13
V gene: TRBV20-1
J gene: TRBJ1-1
CDR3 protein: CSVWDLMNTEAFF